What follows are 19 T cell receptor beta chains derived from one specimen sequenced in a study of OX40 agonist ivuxolimab in advanced cancers. Method: immunoSEQ multiplex PCR; TCRdb's copy keeps in-frame clones and lacks some. The top ten hold about 0.4% of the sample, which has about 75,000 clones, 90% seen once. The material sequenced was CD4+ or CD8+ T cells sorted from blood, taken in a trial of the OX40 agonist ivuxolimab. The receptor set was obtained from an adult with an advanced solid tumor such as melanoma, head and neck, liver or kidney cancer.

The sample holds one count of this clone. The chain links TRBV10-3 to TRBJ1-1; TRBD1 might be the D (5 bases). The CDR3 totals 13 residues. V was trimmed by 7 bases and J by 1 base, leaving 10 bases between them. The germline V gene has CDR1 ENHRY and CDR2 SYGVKD. Here the CDR3 DNA reads TGTGCCATCAAACCGGGGGAGAACACTGAAGCTTTCTTT. Its translation is CAIKPGENTEAFF.

This chain uses TRBV7-2 with TRBJ2-7, with D perhaps matching TRBD2 (6 bases). The ends were cut back, 2 bases at V and 0 bases at J, with 8 bases in the middle. Germline values: CDR1 SGHTA, CDR2 FQGNSA. The CDR3 has 14 residues. The DNA of the CDR3 is TGTGCCAGCAGCTTATTGGAGGGCTCCTACGAGCAGTACTTC. It yields the protein CASSLLEGSYEQYF.

A remark on this clone: Other DNA sequences within the sample encode an identical CDR3. V gene TRBV18 combines with J gene TRBJ2-7, with D unclear. Trimming pared 2 bases from V and 0 bases from J, leaving 8 bases between. In germline, CDR1 is KGHSH, CDR2 LQKENI. The CDR3 spans 14 residues. The CDR3 spells CASSPGASSYEQYF. CDR3 in DNA: TGTGCCAGCTCACCAGGTGCCAGCTCCTACGAGCAGTACTTC.

V is TRBV2 and J is TRBJ2-2, with D unresolved. Germline V gene sequence: CDR1 SNHLY, CDR2 FYNNEI. There are 15 residues in the CDR3. Trimming stripped 5 bases from V and 5 bases from J, with 15 bases between. CDR3 sequence (DNA): TGTGCCAGCAGTCGTCAGGTTGCCGGGACCGGGGAGCTGTTTTTT. Its protein is CASSRQVAGTGELFF.

The genes are TRBV12-5 and TRBJ2-5; 10 bases agree with TRBD2. The V segment lost 0 bases and the J segment 2 bases; nucleotides outside the gene matches: 15. The CDR3 sequence is 20 residues long. Per the germline V gene, CDR1 is LGHNT and CDR2 is FRNRAP. The CDR3 coding sequence is TGTGCTAGTGGTTTGGTACCTAGCGGGAGCCCCCAGGGGTATCAAGAGACCCAGTACTTC. Translating gives CASGLVPSGSPQGYQETQYF.

The V and J genes are TRBV4-3 and TRBJ2-1; 13 bases align to TRBD2. Germline CDR1 and CDR2: LGHNA and YSLEER. The CDR3 consists of 16 residues. V lost 3 bases to trimming and J lost 4 bases; unmatched junction nucleotides: 3. For the CDR3, the DNA is TGCGCCAGCAGCCAGTCACTAGCGGGGGGGTACAATGAGCAGTTCTTC. Amino acid sequence: CASSQSLAGGYNEQFF.

This clone was observed once. The chain is built from TRBV7-2 and TRBJ1-5; D ambiguous. The CDR3 sequence is 13 residues long. Trimming cost V 1 base and J 9 bases, with 10 bases left between them. Germline V CDR1 and CDR2: SGHTA, FQGNSA. CDR3 coding DNA: TGTGCCAGCAGCTTAGGCAGCTCGTGGCCCCAGCATTTT. Protein: CASSLGSSWPQHF. The complete variable domain, with remaining parts taken from reference TRBV7-2 and TRBJ1-5, reads GAGVSQSPSNKVTEKGKDVELRCDPISGHTALYWYRQSLGQGLEFLIYFQGNSAPDKSGLPSDRFSAERTGGSVSTLTIQRTQQEDSAVYLCASSLGSSWPQHFGDGTRLSIL.

The chain joins TRBV25-1 to TRBJ2-1; no definite D call. This CDR3 region has 13 residues. V dropped 3 bases and J dropped 14 bases, with 17 bases sitting between them. Looked up from germline, CDR1 is MGHDK and CDR2 is SYGVNS. The CDR3 reads CASSDYPLGVEFF. In nucleotides, the CDR3 is TGTGCCAGCAGTGATTACCCCTTAGGAGTGGAGTTCTTC. Combining the CDR3 with reference TRBV25-1 and TRBJ2-1 gives the whole variable domain EADIYQTPRYLVIGTGKKITLECSQTMGHDKMYWYQQDPGMELHLIHYSYGVNSTEKGDLSSESTVSRIRTEHFPLTLESARPSHTSQYLCASSDYPLGVEFFGPGTRLTVL.

The chain couples TRBV28 to TRBJ2-6, with D perhaps given as TRBD1 or TRBD2 (5 bases each). The CDR3 has 15 amino acids. CDR1 and CDR2 from the germline V gene are MDHEN and SYDVKM. V was shortened by 6 bases and J by 0 bases, with 9 bases between the two germline ends. CDR3 nucleotide sequence: TGTGCCAGCAGCTTGGGGGACTCTGGGGCCAACGTCCTGACTTTC. It specifies CASSLGDSGANVLTF.

This clone came up once. The chain couples TRBV6-1 to TRBJ1-6; D not resolved. CDR1 MNHNS and CDR2 SASEGT come from the germline V gene. The ends were cut back, 2 bases at V and 9 bases at J, with 8 bases in the middle. CDR3 length: 13 amino acids. CDR3 DNA sequence: TGTGCCAGCAGTGAACACATGAGTTCACCCCTCCACTTT. It encodes CASSEHMSSPLHF.

The gene calls are TRBV23-1 and TRBJ1-2; D gene ambiguous. TRBV23-1 is reported as an ORF; its role is uncertain. This CDR3 region has 13 residues. Trimming took off 4 bases at V and 2 bases at J, with 8 bases between the two ends. CDR3 in DNA: TGCGCCAGCAGTCTGGACGGAAACTATGGCTACACCTTC. It encodes CASSLDGNYGYTF.

The V call is TRBV19, the J call TRBJ2-1, with 9 bases aligning to TRBD1. CDR1 and CDR2 (germline): LNHDA, SQIVND (reference sequence). The trim removed 6 bases at V and 2 bases at J, leaving 8 bases unmatched. The CDR3 extends over 16 amino acids. The CDR3 bases are TGTGCCAGTAGCAAAGACAGGGGGGTAGCCTACAATGAGCAGTTCTTC. Its translation: CASSKDRGVAYNEQFF.

The chain recombines TRBV27 with TRBJ2-5; the match to TRBD2 covers 13 bases. The junction had 4 bases not matched to a gene; V was cut back by 3 bases and J by 6 bases. CDR1 MNHEY and CDR2 SMNVEV come from the germline V gene (reference sequence). CDR3 length: 15 residues. The CDR3 spells CASSLTSGGSKTQYF. CDR3 DNA sequence: TGTGCCAGCAGTTTGACTAGCGGGGGGTCGAAGACCCAGTACTTC.

This clone has a handful of counts. This sequence joins TRBV27 and TRBJ1-2, with D tentatively TRBD1 (5 bases). The CDR3 totals 12 residues. Germline V CDR1 and CDR2: MNHEY, SMNVEV (reference sequence). Trimming left V 4 bases short and J 8 bases short, with 11 bases between. CDR3: CASSSDNQGYTF. The DNA of the CDR3 is TGTGCCAGCAGTTCGGACAATCAGGGCTACACCTTC.

In this sample, this clone turned up a few times. V usage is TRBV18 and J usage is TRBJ2-7; D might be TRBD2 (7 bases). The CDR3 has 16 amino acids. The germline V and J ends were trimmed by 5 bases and 0 bases, with 17 bases remaining between them. CDR1 and CDR2 from the germline V gene are KGHSH and LQKENI. CDR3 amino acids: CASSYLGGASSYEQYF. Written as DNA, the CDR3 is TGTGCCAGCTCATACTTGGGGGGGGCAAGCTCCTACGAGCAGTACTTC.

Details on this clone: One base away lies a much larger clone, so this may be a sequencing read error. The chain uses TRBV28 and TRBJ2-7; TRBD1 matches at 8 bases. The CDR3 spans 12 residues. Trimming cost V 6 bases and J 10 bases; bases outside gene matches: 8. CDR1 is MDHEN, CDR2 SYDVKM, per germline. The CDR3 protein is CASSRTGIDQYF. In DNA, the CDR3 is TGTGCCAGCAGCCGGACAGGGATCGATCAGTACTTC. The variable domain in full, with the rest retrieved from reference TRBV28 and TRBJ2-7, is DVKVTQSSRYLVKRTGEKVFLECVQDMDHENMFWYRQDPGLGLRLIYFSYDVKMKEKGDIPEGYSVSREKKERFSLILESASTNQTSMYLCASSRTGIDQYFGPGTRLTVT.

CDR3 sequence (DNA): TGTGCCAGCAGCTTACAAGCAGACACTGAAGCTTTCTTT. Protein product: CASSLQADTEAFF. The gene calls are TRBV7-9 and TRBJ1-1; D gene uncertain. The CDR3 length is 13 residues. Germline V gene lookup returns CDR1 SEHNR and CDR2 FQNEAQ (reference sequence). V was shortened by 2 bases and J by 3 bases, with 7 bases between the two germline ends.

The CDR3 loop is CASSQGAGQITDTQYF. CDR3 DNA sequence: TGTGCCAGCAGCCAAGGGGCCGGACAGATCACAGATACGCAGTATTTT. V gene TRBV14 combines with J gene TRBJ2-3, with a possible D match to TRBD1 (6 bases). The CDR3 spans 16 residues. Trimming took off 1 base at V and 2 bases at J, with 13 bases between the two ends. Germline V lookup: CDR1 SGHDN, CDR2 FVKESK.

The chain has TRBV19 and TRBJ1-5, with a weak D call TRBD1 (5 bases). This CDR3 comprises 14 residues. Between the trimmed V and J ends, which lost 9 bases and 5 bases, there was a span of 17 bases. Germline CDR1 LNHDA, CDR2 SQIVND (reference sequence). DNA of the CDR3: TGTGCCAGCAGATCACAGGAACCGCATCAGCCCCAGCATTTT. Its translation: CASRSQEPHQPQHF. Full variable domain (missing parts from reference TRBV19 and TRBJ1-5): DGGITQSPKYLFRKEGQNVTLSCEQNLNHDAMYWYRQDPGQGLRLIYYSQIVNDFQKGDIAEGYSVSREKKESFPLTVTSAQKNPTAFYLCASRSQEPHQPQHFGDGTRLSIL.